This TCR beta chain was captured by sequencing in a study of blood T cell repertoires in COVID-19. Clones were sequenced by immunoSEQ multiplex PCR, and TCRdb holds only the in-frame ones, with some missing. The sample shows 110,000 or so clones, roughly 76% of them seen only once. The ends were cut back, 0 bases at V and 2 bases at J, with 14 bases in the middle. Germline-derived CDR1 and CDR2 are LGHDT and YNNKEL (reference sequence). The CDR3 is 17 amino acids. Source material: peripheral blood. The sequence was collected from a woman between 65 and 79 years old with acute or convalescent COVID-19. The rearrangement links TRBV3-1 (or the pseudogene TRBV3-2) to TRBJ1-3; D remains unclear. CDR3 sequence (DNA): TGTGCCAGCAGCCAAGATTTGAGTTCCGGGGCTGGAAACACCATATATTTT. Its translation: CASSQDLSSGAGNTIYF.